These T cell receptor beta chains were read from a single sample in a study of graft-versus-host responses after intestinal transplantation. Their antigen targets remain unknown. Some clones are missing from TCRdb's copy, which holds only in-frame ones; the method was immunoSEQ multiplex PCR. The data contain tens of thousands of clones, roughly 93% of them seen just once; the ten biggest clones take up about 0.2%. The material was unstimulated CD4+ T cells sorted from spleen or lymph node cells, obtained before transplant. These receptors were obtained from a human donor who was the organ donor for an intestinal transplant. The CDR3 runs from the conserved cysteine through the conserved F or W. D genes are given only for firm matches. Only part of the rows carry a size: once, few, many, or a class if the clone is expanded.

CASSFDRGRNLGQETQYF	TGTGCCAGCAGCTTCGACAGGGGGCGAAACCTCGGCCAAGAGACCCAGTACTTC	TRBD1	TRBV7-9	TRBJ2-5	NA
CSASQGSPLHF	TGCAGTGCTAGCCAGGGTTCACCCCTCCACTTT	NA	TRBV20-1	TRBJ1-6	NA
CASSYSTRGGYTF	TGTGCCAGCAGTTACTCGACCAGGGGCGGCTACACCTTC	NA	TRBV6-5	TRBJ1-2	few
CASLVYVVNSPLHF	TGTGCCAGCTTAGTTTATGTAGTAAATTCACCCCTCCACTTT	NA	TRBV27	TRBJ1-6	NA
CASSLAGTATYEQYF	TGTGCCAGCAGCTTGGCCGGGACAGCCACCTACGAGCAGTACTTC	TRBD1	TRBV5-5	TRBJ2-7	NA
CASRPGANYGYTF	TGTGCCAGCAGACCAGGGGCTAACTATGGCTACACCTTC	NA	TRBV27	TRBJ1-2	NA
CASSDDVRSPLHF	TGTGCCAGCAGTGACGACGTCCGGTCCCCCCTCCACTTT	NA	TRBV6-1	TRBJ1-6	few
CASSFLGEKLFF	TGTGCCAGCAGTTTTTTGGGTGAAAAACTGTTTTTT	NA	TRBV27	TRBJ1-4	NA
CASSLDRTGLKKLFF	TGTGCCAGCAGCTTAGATCGGACAGGCCTCAAAAAACTGTTTTTT	TRBD1	TRBV7-2	TRBJ1-4	NA
CASSLVEGLYGYTF	TGTGCCAGCAGCTTGGTGGAGGGGCTTTATGGCTACACCTTC	NA	TRBV5-5	TRBJ1-2	NA
CASSPYLPPNTEAFF	TGTGCCAGCTCACCGTACCTGCCTCCGAACACTGAAGCTTTCTTT	NA	TRBV18	TRBJ1-1	NA
CASRPTSGGATDTQYF	TGTGCCAGTAGACCTACTAGCGGGGGGGCCACAGATACGCAGTATTTT	TRBD2	TRBV19	TRBJ2-3	once
CASRSGGAAGELFF	TGTGCCAGCAGGAGCGGGGGGGCGGCCGGGGAGCTGTTTTTT	TRBD2	TRBV6-5	TRBJ2-2	NA
CASSLAWGTGSTGELFF	TGTGCCAGCAGCTTAGCGTGGGGGACAGGGTCCACCGGGGAGCTGTTTTTT	TRBD1	TRBV7-6	TRBJ2-2	NA
CAITRGGTDTEAFF	TGTGCCATCACACGGGGAGGGACAGACACTGAAGCTTTCTTT	TRBD1	TRBV10-3	TRBJ1-1	NA
CASSATGGRTEAFF	TGTGCCAGCAGCGCCACAGGGGGTCGAACTGAAGCTTTCTTT	TRBD1	TRBV9	TRBJ1-1	NA
CASSASGQANQPQHF	TGTGCCAGCAGCGCCTCGGGACAGGCCAATCAGCCCCAGCATTTT	TRBD1	TRBV9	TRBJ1-5	once
CASSRGSWNQPQHF	TGTGCCAGCTCCCGGGGCAGTTGGAATCAGCCCCAGCATTTT	NA	TRBV2	TRBJ1-5	NA
CASSETGGASGNTIYF	TGTGCCAGCAGCGAAACGGGCGGGGCCTCTGGAAACACCATATATTTT	NA	TRBV28	TRBJ1-3	NA
CASEEGSVSGQPQHF	TGTGCCAGTGAAGAGGGGTCAGTTTCGGGCCAGCCCCAGCATTTT	NA	TRBV19	TRBJ1-5	NA
CASKGTGSLYEQYF	TGTGCCAGCAAAGGGACAGGATCCCTTTACGAGCAGTACTTC	TRBD1	TRBV2	TRBJ2-7	NA
CSVSAGSRNTEAFF	TGCAGCGTTTCGGCGGGGTCAAGGAACACTGAAGCTTTCTTT	NA	TRBV29-1	TRBJ1-1	NA
CASSWGGSAYNSPLHF	TGTGCCAGCAGCTGGGGGGGTAGCGCCTATAATTCACCCCTCCACTTT	NA	TRBV5-6	TRBJ1-6	few
CSVVGDRGFTYEQYF	TGCAGCGTTGTGGGGGACAGGGGGTTCACATACGAGCAGTACTTC	TRBD1	TRBV29-1	TRBJ2-7	NA
CASRVTGWGSNQPQHF	TGTGCCAGCAGGGTAACAGGGTGGGGTAGCAATCAGCCCCAGCATTTT	NA	TRBV28	TRBJ1-5	NA
CASSEVGLAGGGYTF	TGTGCCAGCAGTGAAGTGGGATTGGCAGGGGGGGGCTACACCTTC	TRBD1	TRBV6-1	TRBJ1-2	few
CASSDRGPNYEQYF	TGTGCCAGCAGTGACAGGGGGCCTAACTACGAGCAGTACTTC	TRBD1	TRBV6-5	TRBJ2-7	NA
CASAQGRTVGFQPQHF	TGTGCCAGCGCCCAGGGGAGGACAGTCGGGTTCCAGCCCCAGCATTTT	NA	TRBV7-2	TRBJ1-5	NA
CASSPGTPQETQYF	TGTGCCAGCAGCCCAGGGACTCCTCAAGAGACCCAGTACTTC	NA	TRBV5-4	TRBJ2-5	NA
CASSLAGVGETQYF	TGCGCCAGCAGCCTAGCGGGGGTTGGTGAGACCCAGTACTTC	TRBD2	TRBV10-1	TRBJ2-5	NA
CASSKRGYLAGKANYGYTF	TGTGCCAGCAGCAAGAGGGGGTATTTGGCAGGCAAGGCCAACTATGGCTACACCTTC	NA	TRBV28	TRBJ1-2	NA
CASGLGGDSSYEQYF	TGTGCCAGCGGCCTTGGGGGCGATAGCTCCTACGAGCAGTACTTC	NA	TRBV5-6	TRBJ2-7	NA
CASSSQGTGNTIYF	TGTGCCAGCAGCTCACAGGGTACTGGAAACACCATATATTTT	NA	TRBV7-8	TRBJ1-3	NA
CASSLFASGSYEQYF	TGTGCCAGCAGCTTGTTCGCTAGCGGGAGCTACGAGCAGTACTTC	TRBD2	TRBV7-8	TRBJ2-7	NA
CASRPDRDRGYTF	TGTGCCAGCAGGCCTGACAGGGATCGTGGCTACACCTTC	TRBD1	TRBV2	TRBJ1-2	NA
CASSQDEADGAGELFF	TGTGCCAGCAGCCAAGATGAGGCGGACGGGGCCGGGGAGCTGTTTTTT	NA	TRBV4-2	TRBJ2-2	NA
CAIRSGTGISEQYF	TGTGCCATCAGATCCGGGACAGGGATCTCCGAGCAGTACTTC	TRBD1	TRBV10-3	TRBJ2-7	NA
CASSLRVSSYNEQFF	TGCGCCAGCAGCTTGCGAGTTAGCTCCTACAATGAGCAGTTCTTC	NA	TRBV5-1	TRBJ2-1	NA
CASSGQVYGYTF	TGTGCCAGCAGCGGACAGGTTTATGGCTACACCTTC	NA	TRBV9	TRBJ1-2	NA
CASSATTRGGEQFF	TGTGCCAGCAGCGCGACTACCCGAGGCGGTGAGCAGTTCTTC	NA	TRBV9	TRBJ2-1	NA
CASSLRRDFTAYEQYF	TGTGCCAGCAGCTTGCGCCGGGACTTTACGGCCTACGAGCAGTACTTC	NA	TRBV11-1	TRBJ2-7	NA
CASSPGARGTSPGGYTF	TGTGCCAGCAGCCCTGGGGCCCGGGGGACATCCCCAGGGGGCTACACCTTC	NA	TRBV5-4	TRBJ1-2	NA
CASSSTDSSDTQYF	TGCGCCAGCAGCTCGACGGATTCGTCAGATACGCAGTATTTT	NA	TRBV5-1	TRBJ2-3	NA
CASSPSGGAGQETQYF	TGTGCCAGCAGCCCGAGCGGGGGGGCCGGCCAAGAGACCCAGTACTTC	TRBD2	TRBV5-8	TRBJ2-5	NA
CASSSEGAWDTQYF	TGTGCCAGCAGCTCCGAGGGTGCGTGGGATACGCAGTATTTT	NA	TRBV7-3	TRBJ2-3	NA